This TCR beta chain was found in a study of blood T cells in healthy people across ages. Trimming shortened V by 7 bases and J by 8 bases, and 15 bases separated the two germline ends. The CDR3 has 13 amino acids. Germline CDR1 and CDR2: MDHEN and SYDVKM. Sample-barcoded 5' priming and a J-beta primer mix drove a second PCR of roughly 6 to 12 cycles. MiXCR was run by TCRdb on the 5' RACE reads, yielding one entry per CDR3 protein. Here the sample spans around 990,000 distinct CDR3 sequences, approximately 25% being singletons. This clonotype has more than one count but fewer than ten. These same records also appear under a second study, on T cells of mothers and their children.

Material for sequencing was blood. The sequence was obtained from a girl under 10 years old in good health. The chain combines TRBV28 with TRBJ2-1; the D is unclear. The CDR3 sequence is CASTFSGPDEQFF. The CDR3, as DNA: TGTGCCAGCACTTTTTCCGGTCCCGATGAGCAGTTCTTC.